Listed below are T cell receptor beta chains from one sample, sequenced in a study of shared clonotypes between healthy human individuals. Only in-frame clones appear in the TCRdb table, and some are missing; sequencing was by immunoSEQ multiplex PCR. The sample lists roughly 810,000 clones; roughly 96% were seen once. Sequenced sample: naive CD8+ T cells sorted from blood. These receptors were taken from a man aged 25-45 years in good health. Both conserved end residues are part of each CDR3. The D gene is left open where the match is weak. Size values are once, few and many counts, or a class for expanded clones, and some rows have none.

abundance	d_gene	v_gene	j_gene	CDR3nt	CDR3aa
.	.	TRBV4-3	TRBJ2-2	TGCGCCAGCAGCCAAGATTACCGAACCACCCCCGGGGAGCTGTTTTTT	CASSQDYRTTPGELFF
once	.	TRBV7-9	TRBJ2-3	TGTGCCAGCAGAGACCAGGGAACAGATACGCAGTATTTT	CASRDQGTDTQYF
once	.	TRBV27	TRBJ2-7	TGTGCCAGCAGTTTATCCGGTCAGGGTACCTACGAGCAGTACTTC	CASSLSGQGTYEQYF
.	.	TRBV21-1	TRBJ2-7	TGTGCCAGCAGCAAGACTACAGGGATCTCCCTAGCCCGGTACTTC	CASSKTTGISLARYF
.	TRBD2	TRBV7-9	TRBJ2-3	TGTGCCAGCCGTTCGGGGACTAGCGCCACAGATACGCAGTATTTT	CASRSGTSATDTQYF
.	.	TRBV4-3	TRBJ2-7	TGCGCCAGCAGCCAAGACTTGCCCTTCCCGGGAGCTGTCTACGAGCAGTACTTC	CASSQDLPFPGAVYEQYF
.	.	TRBV15	TRBJ1-5	TGTGCCACCAGCAGAGATCGGTCGATTAATCAGCCCCAGCATTTT	CATSRDRSINQPQHF
.	TRBD2	TRBV13	TRBJ2-7	TGTGCCAGCAGCTTGGGACTAGCGGGAGTTACATCCTACGAGCAGTACTTC	CASSLGLAGVTSYEQYF
.	TRBD2	TRBV28	TRBJ2-1	TGTGCCAGCAGTTTACCCCCCACTAGCGGGAGATCCGATGAGCAGTTCTTC	CASSLPPTSGRSDEQFF
.	TRBD1	TRBV28	TRBJ1-2	TGTGCCAGCAGTTCGGACAGGTTTTATGGCTACACCTTC	CASSSDRFYGYTF
.	TRBD1	TRBV5-6	TRBJ2-5	TGTGCCAGCAGCCCTTGGCTGGGGGTCCAGACAGGGCTTCGGGAGACCCAGTACTTC	CASSPWLGVQTGLRETQYF
.	TRBD2	TRBV27	TRBJ2-1	TGTGCCAGCAGTCTAGCGGGGAGCTCCTACAATGAGCAGTTCTTC	CASSLAGSSYNEQFF